This TCR beta chain was observed in a study of response to subunit inactivated influenza vaccine. Overall study results and limits: Authors proposed each seasonal influenza vaccination draws in few new T cells.

CDR1 and CDR2 from the germline V gene are KGHDR and SFDVKD. J gave up 4 bases and V 4 bases, and 8 bases lay outside the gene matches. The CDR3 has 17 residues. This clonotype was counted at least ten times. Its specificity is unknown. TCRdb re-called the RT-PCR reads through MiXCR, storing one row per CDR3 protein. In the table there are more than 550,000 distinct CDR3 sequences, over 9.5% of which are singletons. The TCR sequence derives from a man aged 45-60 years who received an inactivated influenza vaccine. The rearrangement uses TRBV24-1 and TRBJ2-1; 11 nucleotides agree with TRBD2. Sample: PBMCs from blood, taken on the day of vaccination. The CDR3 DNA reads as TGTGCCACCAGTGAGTTAGCGGGGGGGGGTTCTTACAATGAGCAGTTCTTC. Translation gives CATSELAGGGSYNEQFF.